This TCR beta chain is drawn from a study of CD8 T cells in Susac syndrome. Reverse transcription of roughly 0.45 to 1 ug RNA was performed with random hexamers. TCRdb analysed the immunoSEQ multiplex PCR reads with MiXCR anew, one entry per CDR3 protein. This sample has some 240,000 distinct CDR3 sequences; roughly 95% occur once, and the top ten carry about 0.094%. Both CD4+ and CD8+ T cells were negatively isolated, and TEMRA cells underwent FACS enrichment. This receptor was identified in a human donor with Susac syndrome. What was sequenced was CD4+ T cells from PBMCs.

The DNA of the CDR3 is TGTGCCAGCAGCCCGGGACAGGGAGAGACCCAGTACTTC. This translates into CASSPGQGETQYF. The J gene is TRBJ2-5, the V gene TRBV7-3; 9 nucleotides match TRBD1. The CDR3 has 13 amino acids. CDR1 is SGHTA and CDR2 is FQGTGA in the germline V gene. V gave up 5 bases and J gave up 4 bases; unmatched junction bases: 2. Filled out from reference TRBV7-3 and TRBJ2-5, the complete variable domain reads GAGVSQTPSNKVTEKGKYVELRCDPISGHTALYWYRQSLGQGPEFLIYFQGTGAADDSGLPNDRFFAVRPEGSVSTLKIQRTERGDSAVYLCASSPGQGETQYFGPGTRLLVL.